The 9 T cell receptor beta chains reported below all come from one sample, sequenced in a study of vaccination and CD4 T cells after COVID-19 (dated 2022 in TCRdb). Antigen specificity for these receptors is unknown. Libraries were made using PCR. For sequencing, an Illumina iSeq 100 was employed. TCR sequencing of DNA from cultured CD4+ T cells used the Oncomine TCR Beta short-read assay at the Johns Hopkins FTIC core. TCRdb reanalyzed the raw reads on its own, using fastp at Q25 for trimming and MiXCR for clone calling, and kept in-frame beta chains. One record per CDR3 amino acid sequence lists the most common genes and DNA. The sample data list roughly 10,000 distinct CDR3 sequences, and approximately 73% of these were observed just once. The ten largest clones capture roughly 7.1% of the sample. The treatment or condition tag for this specimen amounts to: approximately 11-day PBMC culture with coronavirus spike peptide pools or control peptides (ViraFEST assay).

The sample consisted of CD4+ T cells from blood, cultured in vitro. These receptors were collected from a human donor who had recovered from COVID-19.

This chain links TRBV7-2 with TRBJ2-5; 8 bases match TRBD2. This CDR3 contains 13 residues. Looked up from germline, CDR1 is SGHTA and CDR2 is FQGNSA. Losses at the gene ends were 11 bases for V and 3 bases for J; bases not matched to a gene: 8. This CDR3 is CAGSGGVKETQYF. The CDR3 nucleotides read TGTGCCGGGTCGGGGGGGGTAAAAGAGACCCAGTACTTC.

This chain links TRBV27 with TRBJ1-2; 10 bases fit TRBD1. CDR3 length equals 18 residues. After removal of 6 bases from V and 0 bases from J, the junction contained 13 bases not matched to a gene. Germline V gene lookup returns CDR1 MNHEY and CDR2 SMNVEV (reference sequence). The CDR3 DNA is TGTGCCAGCAGACGCACCGGGACAGGGGTGTCAGCTAACTATGGCTACACCTTC. It translates to CASRRTGTGVSANYGYTF.

This clonotype was recorded a few times. The chain combines TRBV4-1 with TRBJ2-1; unclear D gene. The CDR3 consists of 12 residues. V was cut by 1 base and J by 9 bases, with 7 bases left in between. Germline CDR1 is MGHRA and CDR2 is YSYEKL. CDR3 protein: CASSQVWPEQFF. The DNA for the CDR3 is TGCGCCAGCAGCCAAGTCTGGCCTGAGCAGTTCTTC.

This clonotype occurred a few times. The chain joins TRBV7-2 to TRBJ1-5; no clear D gene. V lost 3 bases and J 8 bases, leaving 11 bases between the germline ends. The CDR3 spans 13 residues. Germline values: CDR1 SGHTA, CDR2 FQGNSA. CDR3 DNA sequence: TGTGCCAGCAGCTTTAAGCCCCCCGAGCCCCAGCATTTT. This sequence encodes CASSFKPPEPQHF.

By sample fraction, this clonotype is medium-sized. This chain joins TRBV6-1 and TRBJ1-1, with 10 bases lining up with TRBD1. The germline gives CDR1 MNHNS, CDR2 SASEGT. The CDR3 extends over 13 amino acids. V dropped 5 bases and J dropped 6; count of bases not matched to a gene: 3. The CDR3 loop reads CASSRQGAAEAFF. The CDR3 nucleotides are TGTGCCAGCAGTCGACAGGGGGCCGCTGAAGCTTTCTTT.

This chain links TRBV7-9 with TRBJ2-3; 12 positions agree with TRBD2. This CDR3 region has 20 residues. Germline V gives CDR1 SEHNR, CDR2 FQNEAQ (reference sequence). V lost 4 bases, J lost 0 bases, and 14 bases stayed unmatched. The CDR3 nucleotides are TGTGCCAGCAGCTCCCGGACTAGCGGGAAATTGGGGAGGAGCACAGATACGCAGTATTTT. Translated, it gives CASSSRTSGKLGRSTDTQYF.

V usage is TRBV19 and J usage is TRBJ1-5, with unresolved D. This CDR3 is built from 17 residues. V lost 5 bases and J 0 bases, leaving 17 bases between the germline ends. Germline CDR1 reads LNHDA; CDR2 reads SQIVND (reference sequence). DNA of the CDR3: TGTGCCAGTAGTCACACGGGCACCGCATATAGCAATCAGCCCCAGCATTTT. This codes for CASSHTGTAYSNQPQHF. Full variable domain (remainder filled in from reference TRBV19 and TRBJ1-5): DGGITQSPKYLFRKEGQNVTLSCEQNLNHDAMYWYRQDPGQGLRLIYYSQIVNDFQKGDIAEGYSVSREKKESFPLTVTSAQKNPTAFYLCASSHTGTAYSNQPQHFGDGTRLSIL.

As DNA, the CDR3 is TGCAGTGCTAGTCGAAGCAATCAGCCCCAGCATTTT. Encoded protein: CSASRSNQPQHF. The rearrangement links TRBV20-1 to TRBJ1-5; D remains ambiguous. This CDR3 comprises 12 residues. Germline CDR1 is DFQATT and CDR2 is SNEGSKA (reference sequence). The germline V and J ends were trimmed by 3 bases and 1 base, with 4 bases remaining between them.

J is TRBJ1-5 and V is TRBV7-8; D gene unclear. The CDR3 has 18 amino acids. With 1 base removed from V and 3 bases from J, the gap between germline ends came to 19 bases. Germline lookup yields CDR1 SGHVS and CDR2 FQNEAQ. CDR3 loop: CASSLGVRPRGDNQPQHF. CDR3 DNA: TGTGCCAGCAGCTTAGGAGTCCGACCCCGTGGGGACAATCAGCCCCAGCATTTT. Together with reference TRBV7-8 and TRBJ1-5, the CDR3 gives the full variable domain: GAGVSQSPRYKVAKRGQDVALRCDPISGHVSLFWYQQALGQGPEFLTYFQNEAQLDKSGLPSDRFFAERPEGSVSTLKIQRTQQEDSAVYLCASSLGVRPRGDNQPQHFGDGTRLSIL.